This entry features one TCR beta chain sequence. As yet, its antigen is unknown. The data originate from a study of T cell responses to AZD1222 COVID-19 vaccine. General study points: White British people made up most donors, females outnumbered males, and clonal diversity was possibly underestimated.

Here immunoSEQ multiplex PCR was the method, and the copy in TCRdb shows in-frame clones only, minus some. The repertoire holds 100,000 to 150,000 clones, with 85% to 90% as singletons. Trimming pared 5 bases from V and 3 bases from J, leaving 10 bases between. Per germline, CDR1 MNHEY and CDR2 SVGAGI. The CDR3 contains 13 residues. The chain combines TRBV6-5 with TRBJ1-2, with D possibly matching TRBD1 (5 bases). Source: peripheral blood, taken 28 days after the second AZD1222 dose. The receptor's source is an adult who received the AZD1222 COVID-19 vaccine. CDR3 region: CASSLREDYGYTF. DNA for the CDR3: TGTGCCAGCAGTCTCAGGGAGGACTATGGCTACACCTTC.